The 13 T cell receptor beta chains below all came from one sample that was sequenced in a study of shared clonotypes between healthy human individuals (TCRdb year 2020). Libraries were prepared through the immunoSEQ multiplex PCR assay. This immuneACCESS table, as held by TCRdb, lists in-frame sequences with V and J called but not all clones. Of the missing ones, under half trace to an unresolved V gene in checked studies; the others have no known cause. In all, the sample holds approximately 2,000,000 clones, and about 90% of those were seen once. The ten largest clones represent about 0.36% of the sample. Sequencing used naive CD4+ T cells from PBMCs. Reading the label with the study, this specimen's cell subset or site is: CD45RA+ positively selected. The source is a man aged 18 to 29 in good health. Some clones in this sample may be carry-over from other donors' samples.

The chain carries TRBV28 and TRBJ2-5; D is unresolved. The CDR3 has 13 residues. V lost 7 bases and J 4 bases, leaving 13 bases between the germline ends. Germline CDR1 reads MDHEN; CDR2 reads SYDVKM. CDR3 loop: CASIFRVGETQYF. The CDR3 DNA reads TGTGCCAGCATCTTTCGGGTGGGAGAGACCCAGTACTTC.

The count of this clone is one. This chain connects TRBV7-3 to TRBJ2-5; D uncertain. The CDR3 extends over 12 amino acids. Deletions cut 1 base from V and 5 bases from J, with 5 bases between. CDR1 and CDR2 (germline): SGHTA, FQGTGA. CDR3 sequence reads: CASSLKRETQYF. For the CDR3, the DNA is TGTGCCAGCAGCTTAAAGAGGGAGACCCAGTACTTC.

The chain joins TRBV30 to TRBJ1-1; D is unresolved. Germline CDR1 reads GTSNPN; CDR2 reads SVGIG (reference sequence). Between the trimmed V and J ends, which lost 8 bases and 7 bases, there was a span of 14 bases. The CDR3 runs 11 residues. CDR3 amino acids: CAKGRNGEAFF. DNA for the CDR3: TGTGCCAAAGGGCGAAATGGTGAAGCTTTCTTT.

In the case of this clone: This specimen includes other DNA sequences encoding the same CDR3. This chain connects TRBV5-1 to TRBJ2-7, with TRBD2 matching over 12 bases. This CDR3 region has 17 residues. V lost 0 bases and J lost 0; bases outside the gene matches: 4. Germline V gene sequence: CDR1 SGHRS, CDR2 YFSETQ. The CDR3 sequence is CASSLGGLAGSSYEQYF. The CDR3 region has the DNA TGCGCCAGCAGCTTGGGGGGACTAGCGGGCAGCTCCTACGAGCAGTACTTC.

This clone was seen just once. This chain connects TRBV19 to TRBJ2-7; perhaps TRBD1 as D (5 bases). Trimming left V 5 bases short and J 6 bases short, with 11 bases between. CDR1 and CDR2 (germline): LNHDA, SQIVND (reference sequence). The CDR3 runs 12 residues. The chain's CDR3 is CASSSQGSEQYF. CDR3 nucleotide sequence: TGTGCCAGTAGTTCCCAGGGAAGCGAGCAGTACTTC.

This clone has a single count. The V and J genes are TRBV2 and TRBJ1-5; the D gene is possibly TRBD1 (6 bases). The V gene lost 7 bases and the J gene lost 2 bases, with 15 bases spanning the gap. The germline CDR1 and CDR2 sequences are SNHLY and FYNNEI. The CDR3 runs 15 residues. As DNA, the CDR3 is TGTGCCAGCAATTTCGGAGGGGGTGGCAATCAGCCCCAGCATTTT. Translation gives CASNFGGGGNQPQHF.

This clone was found a few times. The chain combines TRBV7-9 with TRBJ2-7; D not resolved. Trimming left V 2 bases short and J 9 bases short, with 14 bases between. This CDR3 is 13 amino acids long. Per the germline V gene, CDR1 is SEHNR and CDR2 is FQNEAQ (reference sequence). The CDR3 DNA follows: TGTGCCAGCAGCTTATCTGACACCGCCAGGCAGTACTTC. Protein sequence: CASSLSDTARQYF.

The rearrangement uses TRBV5-1 and TRBJ1-3; no reliable D call. CDR1 is SGHRS, CDR2 YFSETQ, per germline. The CDR3 totals 13 residues. V was shortened by 4 bases and J by 8 bases, with 13 bases between the two germline ends. The CDR3 sequence is CASSPNIGDTIYF. The DNA of the CDR3 is TGCGCCAGCAGCCCCAATATAGGAGACACCATATATTTT.

This sequence joins TRBV5-8 and TRBJ1-5; 8 nucleotides align to TRBD1. The CDR3 is made up of 16 amino acids. Trimming removed 0 bases from V and 2 bases from J; junction bases left unmatched: 4. Germline loops: CDR1 SGHTS, CDR2 YDEGEE. This CDR3 reads CASSLVQGVGNQPQHF. CDR3 nucleotides: TGTGCCAGCAGCTTGGTACAGGGGGTAGGCAATCAGCCCCAGCATTTT.

The chain recombines TRBV30 with TRBJ2-1; D is perhaps TRBD2 (6 bases). Germline loops: CDR1 GTSNPN, CDR2 SVGIG (reference sequence). Trimming pared 1 base from V and 10 bases from J, leaving 17 bases between. The CDR3 consists of 14 residues. The chain's CDR3 is CAWSGGNPILEQFF. CDR3 sequence (DNA): TGTGCCTGGAGTGGCGGGAACCCTATTTTGGAGCAGTTCTTC.

The chain couples TRBV28 to TRBJ2-7, with TRBD2 matching 7 bases. This CDR3 spans 15 amino acids. Trimming took 9 bases from V and 2 from J; bases not matched to a gene: 13. Looked up from germline, CDR1 is MDHEN and CDR2 is SYDVKM. CDR3 nucleotides: TGTGCCAGTGGAGTTGGCGGGAGTTTGGCCTACGAGCAGTACTTC. Its translation: CASGVGGSLAYEQYF.

The gene calls are TRBV18 and TRBJ2-1, with 9 bases fitting TRBD2. CDR3 length: 16 residues. Germline V gene sequence: CDR1 KGHSH, CDR2 LQKENI. Unmatched junction bases numbered 3, after V lost 3 bases and J lost 0 bases. In DNA, the CDR3 is TGTGCCAGCTCACCTTCGACTAGCGGCTCCTACAATGAGCAGTTCTTC. It encodes CASSPSTSGSYNEQFF.

About this clone itself: Different DNA sequences within this sample yield the same CDR3. The CDR3, as DNA: TGTGCCAGCTCACCACCGAGCGGAGGGTACCAAGAGACCCAGTACTTC. This gives the protein CASSPPSGGYQETQYF. The gene calls are TRBV18 and TRBJ2-5; D is possibly TRBD2 (6 bases). V shed 0 bases and J shed 0 bases, with 11 bases lying between them. The CDR3 is 16 amino acids. CDR1 is KGHSH, CDR2 LQKENI, per germline.